This is a list of T cell receptor beta chains from one sample in a study of blood T cell repertoires in COVID-19. Measured with immunoSEQ multiplex PCR; TCRdb has only the in-frame clones, and not every one. The sample lists roughly 54,000 clones, roughly nine tenths seen once, with roughly 3.9% in the top ten. The sample was peripheral blood. The receptors here all came from a man aged 45 to 65 with acute or convalescent COVID-19. CDR3s leave out the opening cysteine and the closing phenylalanine or tryptophan. Clone size appears in some rows only: once, few, many, or a class for an expanded clone.

CDR3aa: ASSRTRTDTQY
v_gene: TRBV6-4
abundance: few
j_gene: TRBJ2-3

CDR3aa: ASSLSDRSYGYT
v_gene: TRBV27
abundance: .
j_gene: TRBJ1-2

CDR3aa: ASSENPGAYNSPLH
v_gene: TRBV6-1
abundance: once
j_gene: TRBJ1-6

CDR3aa: ASSQFTGGTAYEQY
v_gene: TRBV11-3
abundance: .
j_gene: TRBJ2-7

CDR3aa: ASSLSGLSTDTQY
v_gene: TRBV5-1
abundance: .
j_gene: TRBJ2-3

CDR3aa: ASSNREKNTGELF
v_gene: TRBV6-5
abundance: .
j_gene: TRBJ2-2

CDR3aa: ASSHGLAGGSDTQY
v_gene: TRBV11-2
abundance: once
j_gene: TRBJ2-3

CDR3aa: ATSDRTGYGYT
v_gene: TRBV24-1
abundance: .
j_gene: TRBJ1-2

CDR3aa: ASSLVQGNSPLH
v_gene: TRBV7-9
abundance: .
j_gene: TRBJ1-6

CDR3aa: ASSLVPGTENYEQY
v_gene: TRBV7-2
abundance: .
j_gene: TRBJ2-7

CDR3aa: ASSYRRLAGKAKNTGELF
v_gene: TRBV7-7
abundance: few
j_gene: TRBJ2-2

CDR3aa: ASSQEQIQETQY
v_gene: TRBV4-1
abundance: .
j_gene: TRBJ2-5

CDR3aa: ASSYSRGYEQY
v_gene: TRBV6-5
abundance: .
j_gene: TRBJ2-7

CDR3aa: ASRKGGADTQY
v_gene: TRBV3-1/TRBV3-2
abundance: .
j_gene: TRBJ2-3

CDR3aa: ASSQMGQGTEQY
v_gene: TRBV4-1
abundance: .
j_gene: TRBJ2-7

CDR3aa: ASSPTSEEQF
v_gene: TRBV6-2/TRBV6-3
abundance: .
j_gene: TRBJ2-1

CDR3aa: ASSRLTSGRRETQY
v_gene: TRBV14
abundance: .
j_gene: TRBJ2-5

CDR3aa: ASSRRGGGEQY
v_gene: TRBV5-6
abundance: .
j_gene: TRBJ2-7

CDR3aa: ASRVAGAGGTQY
v_gene: TRBV6-5
abundance: .
j_gene: TRBJ2-5

CDR3aa: ASSPVWDSLTGYT
v_gene: TRBV7-2
abundance: once
j_gene: TRBJ1-2

CDR3aa: ASSFGLAGGPIDYEQY
v_gene: TRBV5-1
abundance: .
j_gene: TRBJ2-7

CDR3aa: ASSGRLARAGELF
v_gene: TRBV2
abundance: .
j_gene: TRBJ2-2

CDR3aa: ASSRTGIAAF
v_gene: TRBV6-5
abundance: .
j_gene: TRBJ1-1

CDR3aa: ASRTGGRMNTEAF
v_gene: TRBV6-5
abundance: .
j_gene: TRBJ1-1

CDR3aa: ASSLSGVGGYGYT
v_gene: TRBV27
abundance: few
j_gene: TRBJ1-2

CDR3aa: ATSDSGTGHPDTQY
v_gene: TRBV24-1
abundance: .
j_gene: TRBJ2-3

CDR3aa: ASRATGGNEQF
v_gene: TRBV10-1
abundance: .
j_gene: TRBJ2-1

CDR3aa: ASSYPTGNYGYT
v_gene: TRBV5-4
abundance: .
j_gene: TRBJ1-2

CDR3aa: ASSPTGNNNSPLH
v_gene: TRBV7-9
abundance: .
j_gene: TRBJ1-6

CDR3aa: ASSEEGYYWTGQFYGYT
v_gene: TRBV6-1
abundance: .
j_gene: TRBJ1-2

CDR3aa: ASSFTYRYTGELF
v_gene: TRBV27
abundance: .
j_gene: TRBJ2-2

CDR3aa: ASSSGQLQETQY
v_gene: TRBV5-4
abundance: .
j_gene: TRBJ2-5

CDR3aa: ASRSGTSGRSYEQY
v_gene: TRBV27
abundance: few
j_gene: TRBJ2-7

CDR3aa: ASSLGQRGYNYGYT
v_gene: TRBV5-6
abundance: once
j_gene: TRBJ1-2

CDR3aa: ASSHYLAGVSTDTQY
v_gene: TRBV3-1/TRBV3-2
abundance: .
j_gene: TRBJ2-3

CDR3aa: ASSLRLQGSNEKLF
v_gene: TRBV28
abundance: .
j_gene: TRBJ1-4

CDR3aa: ASSSGGFSYNSPLH
v_gene: TRBV27
abundance: .
j_gene: TRBJ1-6

CDR3aa: ASGPTGNLNTEAF
v_gene: TRBV5-1
abundance: .
j_gene: TRBJ1-1

CDR3aa: ASTPSQGNDYGYT
v_gene: TRBV19
abundance: once
j_gene: TRBJ1-2

CDR3aa: ASSLGLAGGDEGEQF
v_gene: TRBV11-2
abundance: once
j_gene: TRBJ2-1

CDR3aa: ASSTQAPGLEQY
v_gene: TRBV19
abundance: .
j_gene: TRBJ2-7

CDR3aa: ASSLGRNRASDTQY
v_gene: TRBV5-8
abundance: .
j_gene: TRBJ2-3

CDR3aa: ASSIETGLGNQPQH
v_gene: TRBV19
abundance: .
j_gene: TRBJ1-5

CDR3aa: ASSRLALSGDTQY
v_gene: TRBV6-5
abundance: .
j_gene: TRBJ2-3

CDR3aa: ASSYYTRLEQF
v_gene: TRBV7-2
abundance: few
j_gene: TRBJ2-1

CDR3aa: ASSENSIAEQY
v_gene: TRBV2
abundance: .
j_gene: TRBJ2-7

CDR3aa: ASGGTSGRAWGNEQF
v_gene: TRBV19
abundance: .
j_gene: TRBJ2-1

CDR3aa: ASSFRGNNQPQH
v_gene: TRBV2
abundance: .
j_gene: TRBJ1-5

CDR3aa: ATSRPTGVSGNQPQH
v_gene: TRBV15
abundance: .
j_gene: TRBJ1-5

CDR3aa: ASSRTGYDTEAF
v_gene: TRBV6-2/TRBV6-3
abundance: .
j_gene: TRBJ1-1

CDR3aa: AWKGKNGNNEQF
v_gene: TRBV30
abundance: .
j_gene: TRBJ2-1

CDR3aa: ASSSTPSGAGGPPTQY
v_gene: TRBV13
abundance: .
j_gene: TRBJ2-3

CDR3aa: ASSSTDTQY
v_gene: TRBV5-6
abundance: .
j_gene: TRBJ2-3

CDR3aa: ASSITAGEPQH
v_gene: TRBV19
abundance: .
j_gene: TRBJ1-5

CDR3aa: ASSPTSPSYEQY
v_gene: TRBV27
abundance: once
j_gene: TRBJ2-7

CDR3aa: ASSEGDSGKPRDTQY
v_gene: TRBV6-1
abundance: .
j_gene: TRBJ2-5

CDR3aa: ASSLGTSGFSSYEQY
v_gene: TRBV4-2
abundance: .
j_gene: TRBJ2-7